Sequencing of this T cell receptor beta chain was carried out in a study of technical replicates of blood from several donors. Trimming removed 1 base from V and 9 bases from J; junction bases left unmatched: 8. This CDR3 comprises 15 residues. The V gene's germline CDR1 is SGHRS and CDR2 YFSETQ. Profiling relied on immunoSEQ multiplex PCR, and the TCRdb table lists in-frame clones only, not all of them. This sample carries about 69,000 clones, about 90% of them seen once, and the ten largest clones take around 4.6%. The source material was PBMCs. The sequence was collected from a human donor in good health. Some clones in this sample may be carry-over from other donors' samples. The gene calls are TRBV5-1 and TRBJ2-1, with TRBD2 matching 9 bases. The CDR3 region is CASSLTAGGSGEQFF. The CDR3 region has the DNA TGCGCCAGCAGCTTGACCGCGGGGGGGTCGGGTGAGCAGTTCTTC.